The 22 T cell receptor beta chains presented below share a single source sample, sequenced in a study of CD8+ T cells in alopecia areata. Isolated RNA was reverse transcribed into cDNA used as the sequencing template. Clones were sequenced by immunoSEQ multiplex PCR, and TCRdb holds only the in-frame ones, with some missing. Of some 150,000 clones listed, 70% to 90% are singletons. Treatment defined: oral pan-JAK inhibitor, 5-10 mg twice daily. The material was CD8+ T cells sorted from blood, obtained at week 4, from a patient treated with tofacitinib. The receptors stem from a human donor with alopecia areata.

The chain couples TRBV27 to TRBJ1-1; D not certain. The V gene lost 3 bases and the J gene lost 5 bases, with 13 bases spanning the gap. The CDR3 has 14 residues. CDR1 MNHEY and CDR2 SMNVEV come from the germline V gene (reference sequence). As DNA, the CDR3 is TGTGCCAGCAGTTTGAGCAGCGGCCGGACTGAAGCTTTCTTT. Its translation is CASSLSSGRTEAFF.

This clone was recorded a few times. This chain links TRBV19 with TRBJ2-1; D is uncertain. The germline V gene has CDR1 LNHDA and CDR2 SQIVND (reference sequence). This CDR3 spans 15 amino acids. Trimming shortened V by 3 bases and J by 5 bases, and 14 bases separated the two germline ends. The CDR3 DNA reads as TGTGCCAGTAGTATTTCCCCTCTCACCAACAATGAGCAGTTCTTC. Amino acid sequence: CASSISPLTNNEQFF.

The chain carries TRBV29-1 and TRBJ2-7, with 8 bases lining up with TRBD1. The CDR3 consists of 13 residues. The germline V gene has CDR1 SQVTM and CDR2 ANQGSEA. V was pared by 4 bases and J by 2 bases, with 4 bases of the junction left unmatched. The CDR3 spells CSVGTGRAYEQYF. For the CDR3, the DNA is TGCAGCGTTGGGACAGGGAGAGCCTACGAGCAGTACTTC.

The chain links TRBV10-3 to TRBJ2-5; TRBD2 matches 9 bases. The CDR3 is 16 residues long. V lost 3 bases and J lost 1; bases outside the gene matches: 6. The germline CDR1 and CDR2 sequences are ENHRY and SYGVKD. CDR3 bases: TGTGCCATCAGTGATTTGGGACTAGCTGTCCAAGAGACCCAGTACTTC. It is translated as CAISDLGLAVQETQYF.

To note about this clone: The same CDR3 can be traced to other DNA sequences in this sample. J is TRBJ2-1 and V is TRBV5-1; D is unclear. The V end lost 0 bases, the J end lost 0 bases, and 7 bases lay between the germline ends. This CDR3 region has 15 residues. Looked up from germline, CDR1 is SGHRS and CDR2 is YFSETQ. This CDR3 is CASSLALSSYNEQFF. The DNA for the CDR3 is TGCGCCAGCAGCTTGGCTCTGAGCTCCTACAATGAGCAGTTCTTC.

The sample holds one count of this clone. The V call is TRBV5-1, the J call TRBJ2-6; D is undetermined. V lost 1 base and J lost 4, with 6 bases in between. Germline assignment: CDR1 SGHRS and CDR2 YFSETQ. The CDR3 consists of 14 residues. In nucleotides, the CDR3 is TGCGCCAGCAGCTTGAGCGACGGGGCCAACGTCCTGACTTTC. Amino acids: CASSLSDGANVLTF.

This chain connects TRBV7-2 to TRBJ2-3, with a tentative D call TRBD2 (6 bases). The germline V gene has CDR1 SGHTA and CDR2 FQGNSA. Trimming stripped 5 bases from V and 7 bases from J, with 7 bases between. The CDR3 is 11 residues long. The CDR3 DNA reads TGTGCCAGCAGCCGGGGGTATACGCAGTATTTT. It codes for CASSRGYTQYF.

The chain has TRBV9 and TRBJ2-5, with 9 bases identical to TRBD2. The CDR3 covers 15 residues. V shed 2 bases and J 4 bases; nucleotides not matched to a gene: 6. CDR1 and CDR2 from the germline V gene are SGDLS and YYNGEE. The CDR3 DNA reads TGTGCCAGCAGCGTGGCTAGCGGGGCCGGAGAGACCCAGTACTTC. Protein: CASSVASGAGETQYF.

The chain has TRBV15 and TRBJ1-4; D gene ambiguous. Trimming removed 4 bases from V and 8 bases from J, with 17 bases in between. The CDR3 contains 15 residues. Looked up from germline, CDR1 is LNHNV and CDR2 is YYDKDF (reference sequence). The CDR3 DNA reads TGTGCCACCAGCACATCCACCCCAGCAAGGGAAAAACTGTTTTTT. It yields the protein CATSTSTPAREKLFF.

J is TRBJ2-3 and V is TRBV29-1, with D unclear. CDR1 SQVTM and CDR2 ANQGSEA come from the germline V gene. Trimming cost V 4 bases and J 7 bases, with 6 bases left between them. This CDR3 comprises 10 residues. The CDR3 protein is CSVGPNTQYF. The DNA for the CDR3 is TGCAGCGTTGGGCCCAATACGCAGTATTTT.

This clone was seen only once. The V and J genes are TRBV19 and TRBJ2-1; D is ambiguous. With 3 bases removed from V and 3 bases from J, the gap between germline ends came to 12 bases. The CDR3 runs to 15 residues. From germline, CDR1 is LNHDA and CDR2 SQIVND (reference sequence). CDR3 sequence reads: CASSMGYERYNEQFF. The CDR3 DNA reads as TGTGCCAGTAGTATGGGGTATGAACGCTACAATGAGCAGTTCTTC.

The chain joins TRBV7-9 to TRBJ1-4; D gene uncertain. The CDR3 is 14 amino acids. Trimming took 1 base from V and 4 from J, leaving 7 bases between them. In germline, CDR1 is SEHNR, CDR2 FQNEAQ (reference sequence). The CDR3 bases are TGTGCCAGCAGCTTAGGGTCATATAATGAAAAACTGTTTTTT. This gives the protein CASSLGSYNEKLFF.

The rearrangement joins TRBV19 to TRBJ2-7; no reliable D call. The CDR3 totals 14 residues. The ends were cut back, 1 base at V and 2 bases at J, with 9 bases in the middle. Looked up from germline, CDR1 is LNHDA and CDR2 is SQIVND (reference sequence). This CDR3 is CASSIGGRTYEQYF. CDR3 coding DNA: TGTGCCAGTAGTATAGGGGGTAGAACCTACGAGCAGTACTTC.

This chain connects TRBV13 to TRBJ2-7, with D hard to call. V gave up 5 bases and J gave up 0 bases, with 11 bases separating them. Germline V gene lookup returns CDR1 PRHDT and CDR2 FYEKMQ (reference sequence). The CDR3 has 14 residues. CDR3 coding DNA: TGTGCCAGCAGCATCCAGTCGGGCTCCTACGAGCAGTACTTC. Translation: CASSIQSGSYEQYF.

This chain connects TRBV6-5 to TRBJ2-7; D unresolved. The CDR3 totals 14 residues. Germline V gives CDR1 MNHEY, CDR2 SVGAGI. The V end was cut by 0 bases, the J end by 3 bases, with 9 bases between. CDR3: CASSYSIRHYEQYF. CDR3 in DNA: TGTGCCAGCAGTTACTCGATAAGACACTACGAGCAGTACTTC.

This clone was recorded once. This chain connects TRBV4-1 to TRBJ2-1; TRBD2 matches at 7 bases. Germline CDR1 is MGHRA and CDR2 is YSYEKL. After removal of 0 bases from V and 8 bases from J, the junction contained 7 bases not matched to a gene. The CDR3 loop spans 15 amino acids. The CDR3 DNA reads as TGCGCCAGCAGCCAAGATGGGAGGGACTTGGATGAGCAGTTCTTC. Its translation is CASSQDGRDLDEQFF.

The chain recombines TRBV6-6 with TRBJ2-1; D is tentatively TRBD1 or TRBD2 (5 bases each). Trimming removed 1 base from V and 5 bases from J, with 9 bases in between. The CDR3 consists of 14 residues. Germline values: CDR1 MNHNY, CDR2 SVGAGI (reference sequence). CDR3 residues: CASSYWDGHNEQFF. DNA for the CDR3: TGTGCCAGCAGTTACTGGGACGGACACAATGAGCAGTTCTTC.

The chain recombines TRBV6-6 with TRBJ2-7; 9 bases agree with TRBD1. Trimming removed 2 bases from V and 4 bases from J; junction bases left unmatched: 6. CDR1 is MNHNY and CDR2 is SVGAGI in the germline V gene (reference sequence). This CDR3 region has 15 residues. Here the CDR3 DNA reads TGTGCCAGCAGTTACGAGGGACAGGGCATTTACGAGCAGTACTTC. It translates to CASSYEGQGIYEQYF.

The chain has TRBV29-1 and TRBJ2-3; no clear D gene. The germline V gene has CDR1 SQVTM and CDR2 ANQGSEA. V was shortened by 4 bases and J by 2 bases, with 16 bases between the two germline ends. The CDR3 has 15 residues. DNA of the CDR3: TGCAGCGTTGGGGGTATTGGGCAGGCCACAGATACGCAGTATTTT. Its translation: CSVGGIGQATDTQYF.

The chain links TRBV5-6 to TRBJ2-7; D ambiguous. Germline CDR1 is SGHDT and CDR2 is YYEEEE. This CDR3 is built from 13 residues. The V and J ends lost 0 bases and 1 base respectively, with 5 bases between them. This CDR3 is CASSLAVSYEQYF. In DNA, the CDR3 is TGTGCCAGCAGCTTGGCCGTATCCTACGAGCAGTACTTC. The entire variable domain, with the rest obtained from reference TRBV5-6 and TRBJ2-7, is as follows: DAGVTQSPTHLIKTRGQQVTLRCSPKSGHDTVSWYQQALGQGPQFIFQYYEEEERQRGNFPDRFSGHQFPNYSSELNVNALLLGDSALYLCASSLAVSYEQYFGPGTRLTVT.

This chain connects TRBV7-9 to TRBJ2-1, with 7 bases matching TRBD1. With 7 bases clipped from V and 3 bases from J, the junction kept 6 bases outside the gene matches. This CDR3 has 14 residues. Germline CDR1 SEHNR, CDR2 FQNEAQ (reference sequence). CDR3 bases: TGTGCCAGCAACCCGGGACAGTACTACAATGAGCAGTTCTTC. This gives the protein CASNPGQYYNEQFF.

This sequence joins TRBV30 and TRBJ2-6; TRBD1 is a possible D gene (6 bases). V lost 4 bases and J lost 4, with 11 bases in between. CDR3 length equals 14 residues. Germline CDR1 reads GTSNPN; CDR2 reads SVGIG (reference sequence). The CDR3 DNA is TGTGCCTGGACGCCAGGGGTCGGGGCCAACGTCCTGACTTTC. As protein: CAWTPGVGANVLTF.